This passage covers 23 T cell receptor beta chains from one sample sequenced in a study of blood T cell repertoires in COVID-19. Only in-frame clones appear in the TCRdb table, and some are missing; sequencing was by immunoSEQ multiplex PCR. The data hold 35,000 to 50,000 clones, with about 85% observed a single time. Sequencing input: peripheral blood. Receptors were obtained from a woman aged 70-85 years in a cohort sampled during active COVID-19.

This sequence joins TRBV7-6 and TRBJ2-5, with TRBD2 matching 11 bases. The V and J ends lost 4 bases and 3 bases, in that order; junction bases with no gene match: 4. Germline V gives CDR1 SGHVS, CDR2 FNYEAQ. The CDR3 covers 15 residues. CDR3 sequence reads: CASSSGTSGKETQYF. CDR3 DNA sequence: TGTGCCAGCAGCTCCGGGACTAGCGGTAAAGAGACCCAGTACTTC.

The J gene is TRBJ1-4, the V gene TRBV30, with D uncertain. Germline CDR1 GTSNPN, CDR2 SVGIG (reference sequence). The germline V and J ends were trimmed by 2 bases and 3 bases, with 7 bases remaining between them. CDR3 size: 13 residues. This CDR3 reads CAWSWRSNEKLFF. CDR3 DNA sequence: TGTGCCTGGAGTTGGAGGTCTAATGAAAAACTGTTTTTT.

V and J are TRBV3-1 (or the pseudogene TRBV3-2) and TRBJ2-5, with TRBD1 matching over 10 bases. Germline V gene sequence: CDR1 LGHDT, CDR2 YNNKEL (reference sequence). The CDR3 is made up of 13 amino acids. V shed 4 bases and J 5 bases; nucleotides not matched to a gene: 1. Written as DNA, the CDR3 is TGTGCCAGCAGCCGACAGGGGGCGGAGACCCAGTACTTC. Translated: CASSRQGAETQYF.

The chain uses TRBV11-2 and TRBJ1-6, with TRBD1 matching over 10 bases. J gave up 10 bases and V 5 bases, and 8 bases lay outside the gene matches. Germline CDR1 is SGHAT and CDR2 is FQNNGV. This CDR3 comprises 15 residues. CDR3 amino acids: CASSLWDRGPSPLHF. DNA for the CDR3: TGTGCCAGCAGCCTATGGGACAGGGGCCCCTCACCCCTCCACTTT.

The chain employs TRBV6-2 or TRBV6-3 and TRBJ2-5, with TRBD2 matching 7 bases. This CDR3 has 16 residues. The V gene end was trimmed by 2 bases and the J gene end by 1 base; junction bases not matched to a gene: 7. In germline, CDR1 is MNHEY, CDR2 SVGEGT. The CDR3 DNA reads as TGTGCCAGCAGTTACGGACTAGAGGCCCCCCAAGAGACCCAGTACTTC. Protein: CASSYGLEAPQETQYF.

By share, this clone ranks as medium-sized. The chain carries TRBV24-1 and TRBJ1-2; D uncertain. The length of the CDR3 is 13 residues. The V gene's germline CDR1 is KGHDR and CDR2 SFDVKD. Trimming cost V 2 bases and J 4 bases, with 7 bases left between them. CDR3 protein: CATSDSRSYGYTF. In nucleotides, the CDR3 is TGTGCCACCAGTGATTCGAGGTCCTATGGCTACACCTTC.

The chain is built from TRBV2 and TRBJ2-2, with 12 bases identical to TRBD2. The CDR3 is 16 residues long. Trimming removed 6 bases from V and 5 bases from J; junction bases left unmatched: 7. CDR1 and CDR2 (germline): SNHLY, FYNNEI. The CDR3 sequence is CASSLEGTSGTGELFF. CDR3 nucleotide sequence: TGTGCCAGCAGCTTAGAAGGGACTAGCGGGACCGGGGAGCTGTTTTTT.

The V and J genes are TRBV7-6 and TRBJ2-1; 7 positions agree with TRBD2. This CDR3 has 16 residues. Germline V gene sequence: CDR1 SGHVS, CDR2 FNYEAQ. V was pared by 1 base and J by 5 bases, with 8 bases of the junction left unmatched. CDR3 sequence reads: CASSLGWAGVNNEQFF. The DNA of the CDR3 is TGTGCCAGCAGCTTAGGGTGGGCGGGAGTAAACAATGAGCAGTTCTTC.

This clone was observed a handful of times. The chain couples TRBV11-3 to TRBJ2-3; no definite D call. CDR3 length equals 14 residues. Deletions cut 2 bases from V and 1 base from J, with 7 bases between. Germline V lookup: CDR1 SGHNT, CDR2 YENEEA. CDR3: CASSLFSGTDTQYF. In DNA, the CDR3 is TGTGCCAGCAGCTTATTTTCGGGCACAGATACGCAGTATTTT.

This chain connects TRBV15 to TRBJ1-5; TRBD1 aligns across 9 bases. Germline CDR1 LNHNV, CDR2 YYDKDF (reference sequence). The length of the CDR3 is 15 residues. With V trimmed by 5 bases and J by 6 bases, 8 bases remained unmatched. The CDR3 nucleotides read TGTGCCACCAGCGGGTTCGGACAGGGGCGTCAGCCCCAGCATTTT. Translation gives CATSGFGQGRQPQHF.

J is TRBJ2-5 and V is TRBV19, with 7 bases identical to TRBD1. The J segment lost 2 bases and the V segment lost 5 bases, leaving 5 bases of the junction unmatched. Germline V gene lookup returns CDR1 LNHDA and CDR2 SQIVND (reference sequence). CDR3 size: 14 residues. CDR3 sequence (DNA): TGTGCCAGTAGTCGGGACAGCGCACAAGAGACCCAGTACTTC. Translated: CASSRDSAQETQYF.

The J gene is TRBJ2-3, the V gene TRBV7-2; possible D gene TRBD1, 6 bases. The V and J ends lost 2 bases and 0 bases respectively, with 12 bases between them. The CDR3 covers 16 residues. Germline V gene lookup returns CDR1 SGHTA and CDR2 FQGNSA. CDR3 DNA sequence: TGTGCCAGCAGCTTACGGGTCGACAGGAGCACAGATACGCAGTATTTT. Translated: CASSLRVDRSTDTQYF. The full variable domain, rest sourced from reference TRBV7-2 and TRBJ2-3, is GAGVSQSPSNKVTEKGKDVELRCDPISGHTALYWYRQSLGQGLEFLIYFQGNSAPDKSGLPSDRFSAERTGGSVSTLTIQRTQQEDSAVYLCASSLRVDRSTDTQYFGPGTRLTVL.

The chain recombines TRBV3-1 (or the pseudogene TRBV3-2) with TRBJ2-2; 16 bases line up with TRBD2. Germline trimming cut 4 bases from V and 5 bases from J; bases unmatched to any gene: 7. This CDR3 contains 18 residues. The germline V gene encodes CDR1 LGHDT and CDR2 YNNKEL (reference sequence). CDR3 in amino acids: CASSLQGLAGGGTGELFF. The CDR3 region has the DNA TGTGCCAGCAGCCTTCAGGGACTAGCGGGAGGGGGAACCGGGGAGCTGTTTTTT.

V usage is TRBV7-2 and J usage is TRBJ2-5; perhaps TRBD1 as D (6 bases). Trimming left V 2 bases short and J 5 bases short, with 21 bases between. Per germline, CDR1 SGHTA and CDR2 FQGNSA. This CDR3 has 17 residues. The chain's CDR3 is CASSLLGPDRPGETQYF. The CDR3 bases are TGTGCCAGCAGCTTACTCGGTCCCGACAGGCCTGGGGAGACCCAGTACTTC.

The gene calls are TRBV5-1 and TRBJ2-7; TRBD2 matches at 15 bases. From germline, CDR1 is SGHRS and CDR2 YFSETQ. V shed 5 bases and J 3 bases; nucleotides not matched to a gene: 9. The CDR3 runs 17 residues. CDR3 loop: CASSERTSGRGDYEQYF. The CDR3 coding sequence is TGCGCCAGCAGTGAGAGGACTAGCGGGAGGGGAGACTACGAGCAGTACTTC.

J is TRBJ1-2 and V is TRBV9; D not resolved. The CDR3 sequence is 14 residues long. The germline gives CDR1 SGDLS, CDR2 YYNGEE. The V end was cut by 0 bases, the J end by 6 bases, with 12 bases between. The CDR3 loop reads CASSVVGQVNGYTF. The CDR3 DNA follows: TGTGCCAGCAGCGTAGTCGGCCAGGTTAATGGCTACACCTTC.

The chain is built from TRBV19 and TRBJ2-1, with 10 bases identical to TRBD2. The CDR3 extends over 16 amino acids. Trimming removed 6 bases from V and 2 bases from J; junction bases left unmatched: 7. Germline V lookup: CDR1 LNHDA, CDR2 SQIVND (reference sequence). The CDR3 sequence: CASSPLAGATYNEQFF. CDR3 nucleotides: TGTGCCAGTAGCCCCCTAGCGGGAGCCACCTACAATGAGCAGTTCTTC.

In this sample, this clone turned up once. The CDR3 sequence: CASSLNQGKDTQYF. The CDR3 bases are TGTGCCAGCAGCTTAAATCAGGGTAAAGATACGCAGTATTTT. The genes are TRBV7-9 and TRBJ2-3, with D perhaps TRBD1 (5 bases). The CDR3 runs to 14 residues. CDR1 is SEHNR, CDR2 FQNEAQ, per germline (reference sequence). V lost 2 bases to trimming and J lost 5 bases, with 11 bases between them. The full variable domain, with the rest looked up from reference TRBV7-9 and TRBJ2-3, is DTGVSQNPRHKITKRGQNVTFRCDPISEHNRLYWYRQTLGQGPEFLTYFQNEAQLEKSRLLSDRFSAERPKGSFSTLEIQRTEQGDSAMYLCASSLNQGKDTQYFGPGTRLTVL.

The CDR3 sequence: CASSLSSGRGYEQYF. DNA of the CDR3: TGTGCCAGCAGCTTATCTAGCGGGAGGGGCTACGAGCAGTACTTC. The chain couples TRBV7-6 to TRBJ2-7, with TRBD2 matching over 12 bases. CDR1 SGHVS and CDR2 FNYEAQ come from the germline V gene. The CDR3 runs to 15 residues. V lost 2 bases and J lost 3; bases outside the gene matches: 2. Full variable domain (missing parts from reference TRBV7-6 and TRBJ2-7): GAGVSQSPRYKVTKRGQDVALRCDPISGHVSLYWYRQALGQGPEFLTYFNYEAQQDKSGLPNDRFSAERPEGSISTLTIQRTEQRDSAMYRCASSLSSGRGYEQYFGPGTRLTVT.

V is TRBV7-2 and J is TRBJ1-2; D is unresolved. CDR1 and CDR2 from the germline V gene are SGHTA and FQGNSA. V was cut by 5 bases and J by 5 bases, with 12 bases left in between. CDR3 length: 13 amino acids. CDR3 loop: CASSLSETYGYTF. DNA of the CDR3: TGTGCCAGCAGCCTCTCAGAGACTTATGGCTACACCTTC.

This clone was observed a handful of times. The chain has TRBV3-1 (or the pseudogene TRBV3-2) and TRBJ2-2; D ambiguous. Germline values: CDR1 LGHDT, CDR2 YNNKEL (reference sequence). The CDR3 loop spans 14 amino acids. V lost 1 base and J lost 6, with 9 bases in between. The CDR3 DNA reads as TGTGCCAGCAGCCAAGGCCTCGAGGCCGGGGAGCTGTTTTTT. As protein: CASSQGLEAGELFF.

CDR3 protein: CASSHGQGNEKLFF. CDR3 nucleotides: TGTGCCAGCAGCCACGGACAGGGAAATGAAAAACTGTTTTTT. This chain links TRBV7-8 with TRBJ1-4, with 8 bases identical to TRBD1. V was pared by 5 bases and J by 5 bases, with 4 bases of the junction left unmatched. Germline V gives CDR1 SGHVS, CDR2 FQNEAQ. The CDR3 has 14 amino acids.

The chain joins TRBV28 to TRBJ1-6, with 9 bases that match TRBD1. Germline values: CDR1 MDHEN, CDR2 SYDVKM. This CDR3 has 15 residues. J gave up 9 bases and V 6 bases, and 9 bases lay outside the gene matches. The DNA for the CDR3 is TGTGCCAGCAGCTCAAACAGGGGGCGTTCTTCACCCCTCCACTTT. This translates into CASSSNRGRSSPLHF.